Following are 18 T cell receptor beta chains from one sample sequenced in a study of T cell clones after liver transplantation. Here immunoSEQ multiplex PCR was the method, and the copy in TCRdb shows in-frame clones only, minus some. The table shows around 100,000 clones, with 82% occurring only once. The input for sequencing was CD4+ T cells from blood, taken before liver transplant. All receptors derive from a human donor who received a liver transplant.

The chain uses TRBV18 and TRBJ2-1, with 12 bases fitting TRBD1. The CDR3 sequence is 15 residues long. J lost 9 bases, V lost 0 bases, and 3 bases had no gene match. The germline V gene has CDR1 KGHSH and CDR2 LQKENI. The CDR3 nucleotides are TGTGCCAGCTCACCACCGGGACAGGGGGCCGGTGAGCAGTTCTTC. Translating it yields CASSPPGQGAGEQFF.

The V gene is TRBV28, the J gene TRBJ2-7, with 8 bases lining up with TRBD1. This CDR3 spans 12 amino acids. From germline, CDR1 is MDHEN and CDR2 SYDVKM. Trimming at V came to 4 bases and at J to 8 bases, leaving 4 bases not matched to a gene. CDR3 coding DNA: TGTGCCAGCAGTTCGGACAGGGCGAAGCAGTACTTC. Translating it yields CASSSDRAKQYF.

The chain uses TRBV15 and TRBJ1-5; 10 bases line up with TRBD1. This CDR3 is 16 amino acids long. Trimming cost V 1 base and J 5 bases; bases outside gene matches: 5. Germline CDR1 is LNHNV and CDR2 is YYDKDF (reference sequence). The CDR3 protein is CATSRVGTGADQPQHF. Here the CDR3 DNA reads TGTGCCACCAGCAGAGTTGGGACAGGGGCAGATCAGCCCCAGCATTTT.

This clone was counted once. The CDR3 nucleotides read TGTGCCAGCAGCCGGACAGGTGGAAATCAGCCCCAGCATTTT. This sequence encodes CASSRTGGNQPQHF. This chain joins TRBV7-8 and TRBJ1-5, with 7 bases lining up with TRBD1. The CDR3 extends over 14 amino acids. Germline CDR1 reads SGHVS; CDR2 reads FQNEAQ. The V gene end was trimmed by 5 bases and the J gene end by 4 bases; junction bases not matched to a gene: 5.

The chain combines TRBV18 with TRBJ2-7; TRBD1 matches 7 bases. V trimming: 2 bases; J trimming: 5 bases; junction bases outside the gene matches: 6. The CDR3 extends over 14 amino acids. Germline V gene data show CDR1 as KGHSH and CDR2 as LQKENI. CDR3: CASSPLGGADEQYF. The CDR3 nucleotides are TGTGCCAGCTCACCATTAGGGGGCGCGGACGAGCAGTACTTC.

The chain employs TRBV11-2 and TRBJ2-3; D gene unclear. Germline assignment: CDR1 SGHAT and CDR2 FQNNGV. V was trimmed by 1 base and J by 5 bases, leaving 7 bases between them. CDR3 length: 13 residues. Here the CDR3 DNA reads TGTGCCAGCAGCTTAGTTCTCAGAGATACGCAGTATTTT. It translates to CASSLVLRDTQYF.

The CDR3 protein is CASSDRGLAGELFF. The CDR3 bases are TGTGCCAGCAGTGACCGGGGACTAGCTGGCGAGCTGTTTTTT. V is TRBV6-4 and J is TRBJ2-2; TRBD2 matches 9 bases. J lost 11 bases, V lost 2 bases, and 6 bases had no gene match. The germline gives CDR1 MRHNA, CDR2 SNTAGT. CDR3 length: 14 residues.

The V call is TRBV29-1, the J call TRBJ2-2; D is possibly TRBD1 (6 bases). The ends were cut back, 0 bases at V and 1 base at J, with 12 bases in the middle. CDR3 length equals 16 residues. CDR1 and CDR2 from the germline V gene are SQVTM and ANQGSEA. This chain's CDR3 is CSVEDDRSWNTGELFF. Here the CDR3 DNA reads TGCAGCGTTGAAGATGACAGGAGTTGGAACACCGGGGAGCTGTTTTTT.

CDR3 DNA: TGTGCCAGCAGCCAAGATCAGAATGCGGACTATGGCTACACCTTC. Translated: CASSQDQNADYGYTF. The chain combines TRBV4-2 with TRBJ1-2, with no clear D. This CDR3 spans 15 amino acids. The germline V and J ends were trimmed by 0 bases and 3 bases, with 11 bases remaining between them. Germline CDR1 LGHNA, CDR2 YNFKEQ.

The chain carries TRBV19 and TRBJ1-5; TRBD1 might be the D (6 bases). Trimming took off 3 bases at V and 0 bases at J, with 12 bases between the two ends. Looked up from germline, CDR1 is LNHDA and CDR2 is SQIVND (reference sequence). The CDR3 length is 16 residues. CDR3 in amino acids: CASSINTGNSNQPQHF. CDR3 DNA sequence: TGTGCCAGTAGTATTAATACAGGGAATAGCAATCAGCCCCAGCATTTT.

The chain combines TRBV28 with TRBJ1-1, with D unresolved. CDR1 is MDHEN, CDR2 SYDVKM, per germline. Deletions cut 5 bases from V and 4 bases from J, with 8 bases between. The CDR3 is 12 residues long. The CDR3 protein is CASSTSGTEAFF. The CDR3 nucleotides read TGTGCCAGCAGTACCAGTGGCACTGAAGCTTTCTTT.

The J gene is TRBJ1-1, the V gene TRBV10-3; a possible D gene is TRBD1 (6 bases). From germline, CDR1 is ENHRY and CDR2 SYGVKD. The CDR3 is made up of 11 amino acids. V lost 4 bases to trimming and J lost 8 bases, with 8 bases between them. DNA of the CDR3: TGTGCCATCAGTGGACAGGCCGAAGCTTTCTTT. Amino acid sequence: CAISGQAEAFF.

This clone was found a few times. The rearrangement uses TRBV27 and TRBJ1-1, with no clear D. Trimming left V 1 base short and J 1 base short, with 7 bases between. Germline CDR1 is MNHEY and CDR2 is SMNVEV (reference sequence). The CDR3 runs to 14 residues. The CDR3 DNA reads TGTGCCAGCAGTTTATACGGATCGAACACTGAAGCTTTCTTT. Encoded protein: CASSLYGSNTEAFF.

This clone has more than one count but fewer than ten. J is TRBJ1-5 and V is TRBV5-1; D not certain. This CDR3 has 13 residues. V was clipped by 1 base and J by 5 bases, with 7 bases between them. Per the germline V gene, CDR1 is SGHRS and CDR2 is YFSETQ. The CDR3 nucleotides are TGCGCCAGCAGCTTGTGGACGGATCAGCCCCAGCATTTT. Amino acid sequence: CASSLWTDQPQHF.

The genes are TRBV27 and TRBJ1-6; 7 bases map to TRBD1. The CDR3 covers 15 residues. V gave up 6 bases and J gave up 6 bases; unmatched junction bases: 8. Germline CDR1 reads MNHEY; CDR2 reads SMNVEV (reference sequence). DNA for the CDR3: TGTGCCAGCAGCGTGAAGACAGGGATTAATTCACCCCTCCACTTT. This codes for CASSVKTGINSPLHF.

The CDR3 protein is CASSYRGGSGRETQYF. CDR3 coding DNA: TGTGCCAGCAGTTACCGGGGGGGTAGCGGGAGAGAGACCCAGTACTTC. V gene TRBV6-5 combines with J gene TRBJ2-5; 9 bases are shared with TRBD2. The CDR3 spans 16 residues. The germline V gene has CDR1 MNHEY and CDR2 SVGAGI. The V gene end was trimmed by 2 bases and the J gene end by 4 bases; junction bases not matched to a gene: 8.

The V call is TRBV5-4, the J call TRBJ1-2; 9 bases map to TRBD1. This CDR3 spans 14 amino acids. Trimming at V came to 4 bases and at J to 5 bases, leaving 6 bases not matched to a gene. The germline V gene encodes CDR1 SGHNT and CDR2 YYREEE (reference sequence). The CDR3 reads CASSPGQGAYGYTF. DNA for the CDR3: TGTGCCAGCAGCCCGGGACAGGGAGCATATGGCTACACCTTC. The variable domain in full, with the rest retrieved from reference TRBV5-4 and TRBJ1-2, is ETGVTQSPTHLIKTRGQQVTLRCSSQSGHNTVSWYQQALGQGPQFIFQYYREEENGRGNFPPRFSGLQFPNYSSELNVNALELDDSALYLCASSPGQGAYGYTFGSGTRLTVV.

The chain has TRBV28 and TRBJ1-2; no firm D call. The CDR3 length is 11 residues. Germline V gene data show CDR1 as MDHEN and CDR2 as SYDVKM. V shed 3 bases and J shed 8 bases, with 7 bases lying between them. As DNA, the CDR3 is TGTGCCAGCAGTTTGACTTACGGCTACACCTTC. Its protein is CASSLTYGYTF.